This record concerns one T cell receptor (beta chain) sequence. Assay: immunoSEQ multiplex PCR; the TCRdb copy retains only in-frame clones and omits some. The sample carries 200,000 or so clones, over 85% recorded once. The sample belongs to a study of T cell responses to AZD1222 COVID-19 vaccine. The CDR3 totals 14 residues. Germline V lookup: CDR1 WSHSY, CDR2 SAAADI. Trimming at V came to 9 bases and at J to 7 bases, leaving 5 bases not matched to a gene. Sequenced material: peripheral blood, taken 28 days after the second AZD1222 dose. This TCR came from an adult who received the AZD1222 COVID-19 vaccine. The chain combines TRBV10-2 with TRBJ2-2; 13 nucleotides match TRBD2. As DNA, the CDR3 is TGCGCCAGTACTAGCGGGGGGGCTGGCGGGGAGCTGTTTTTT. Translation: CASTSGGAGGELFF.